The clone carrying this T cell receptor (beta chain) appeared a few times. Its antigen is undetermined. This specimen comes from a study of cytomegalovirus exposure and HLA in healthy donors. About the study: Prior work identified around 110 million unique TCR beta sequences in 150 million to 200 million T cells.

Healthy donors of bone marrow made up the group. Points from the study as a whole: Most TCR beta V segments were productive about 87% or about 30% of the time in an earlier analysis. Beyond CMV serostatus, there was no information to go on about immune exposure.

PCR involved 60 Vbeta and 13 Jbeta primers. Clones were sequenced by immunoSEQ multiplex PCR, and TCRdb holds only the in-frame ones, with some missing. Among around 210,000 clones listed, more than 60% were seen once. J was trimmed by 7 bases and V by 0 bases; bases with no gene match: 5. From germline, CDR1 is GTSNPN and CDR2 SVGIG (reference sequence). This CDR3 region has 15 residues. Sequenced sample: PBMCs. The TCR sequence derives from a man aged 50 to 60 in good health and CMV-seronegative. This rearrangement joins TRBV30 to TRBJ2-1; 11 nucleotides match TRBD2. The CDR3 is CAWSVGASGGNEQFF. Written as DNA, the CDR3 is TGTGCCTGGAGTGTAGGGGCTAGCGGGGGGAATGAGCAGTTCTTC. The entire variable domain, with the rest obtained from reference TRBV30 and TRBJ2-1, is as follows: SQTIHQWPATLVQPVGSPLSLECTVEGTSNPNLYWYRQAAGRGLQLLFYSVGIGQISSEVPQNLSASRPQDRQFILSSKKLLLSDSGFYLCAWSVGASGGNEQFFGPGTRLTVL.